The following is a T cell receptor beta chain sequence with its context. Its matching antigen is unknown. The sample belongs to a study of glioma-infiltrating T cells after dendritic cell vaccination. Broader study findings: No direct clonality-survival link was found; a diverse polyclonal response may matter. Complete blood and tumor specimen sets were limited to few patients.

Only patients with spare fresh-frozen tumor and over two years of follow-up were included. Assay: immunoSEQ multiplex PCR; the TCRdb copy retains only in-frame clones and omits some. The top ten clones hold 9.2% of a sample with tens of thousands of clones, around 86% of them seen once. The material sequenced was blood, taken before dendritic cell vaccination. The clonotype comes from a human donor with glioblastoma.

In nucleotides, the CDR3 is TGCAGCGTCGTGAGCGGGGGGGCCTGGGATACGCAGTATTTT. It specifies CSVVSGGAWDTQYF. The chain combines TRBV29-1 with TRBJ2-3; 10 bases map to TRBD2. The CDR3 contains 14 residues. The V and J ends lost 6 bases and 6 bases, in that order; junction bases with no gene match: 9. The germline gives CDR1 SQVTM, CDR2 ANQGSEA.